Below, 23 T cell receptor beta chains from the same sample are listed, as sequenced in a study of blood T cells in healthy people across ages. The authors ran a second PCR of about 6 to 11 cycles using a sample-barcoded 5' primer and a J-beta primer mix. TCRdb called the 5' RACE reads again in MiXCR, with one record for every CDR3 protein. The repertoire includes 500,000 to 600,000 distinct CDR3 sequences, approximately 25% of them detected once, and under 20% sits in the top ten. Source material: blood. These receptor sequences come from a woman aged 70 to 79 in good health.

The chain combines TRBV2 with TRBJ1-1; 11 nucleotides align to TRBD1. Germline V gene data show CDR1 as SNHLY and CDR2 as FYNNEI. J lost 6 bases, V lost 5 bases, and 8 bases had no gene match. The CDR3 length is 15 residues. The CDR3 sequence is CASSPSGTGGSEAFF. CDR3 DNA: TGTGCCAGCAGTCCGAGTGGGACAGGGGGGTCTGAAGCTTTCTTT.

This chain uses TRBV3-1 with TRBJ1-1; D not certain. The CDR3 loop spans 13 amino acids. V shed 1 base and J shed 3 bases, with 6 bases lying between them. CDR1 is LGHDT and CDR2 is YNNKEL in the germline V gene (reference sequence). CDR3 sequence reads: CASSQAGYTEAFF. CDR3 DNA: TGTGCCAGCAGCCAAGCGGGGTACACTGAAGCTTTCTTT.

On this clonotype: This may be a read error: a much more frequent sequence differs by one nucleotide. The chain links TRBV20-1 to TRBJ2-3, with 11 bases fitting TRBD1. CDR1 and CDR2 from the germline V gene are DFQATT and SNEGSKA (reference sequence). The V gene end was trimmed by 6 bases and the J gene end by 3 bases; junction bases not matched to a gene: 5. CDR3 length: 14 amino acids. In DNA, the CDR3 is TGCAGTGCCGGACAGGGGGCTCGGACAGATACGCAGTATTTT. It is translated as CSAGQGARTDTQYF.

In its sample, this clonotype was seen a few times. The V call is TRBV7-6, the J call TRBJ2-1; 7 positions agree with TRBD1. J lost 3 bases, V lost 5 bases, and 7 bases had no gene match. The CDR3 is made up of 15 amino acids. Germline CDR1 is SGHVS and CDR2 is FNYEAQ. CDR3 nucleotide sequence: TGTGCCAGCAGCCAAGGGGGCTTTTTCTACAATGAGCAGTTCTTC. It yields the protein CASSQGGFFYNEQFF. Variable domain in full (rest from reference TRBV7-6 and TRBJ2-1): GAGVSQSPRYKVTKRGQDVALRCDPISGHVSLYWYRQALGQGPEFLTYFNYEAQQDKSGLPNDRFSAERPEGSISTLTIQRTEQRDSAMYRCASSQGGFFYNEQFFGPGTRLTVL.

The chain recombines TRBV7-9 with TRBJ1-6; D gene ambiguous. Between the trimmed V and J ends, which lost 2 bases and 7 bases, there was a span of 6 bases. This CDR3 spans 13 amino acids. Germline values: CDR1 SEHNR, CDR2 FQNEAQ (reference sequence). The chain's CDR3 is CASSLYINSPLHF. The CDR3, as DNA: TGTGCCAGCAGCTTATATATAAATTCACCCCTCCACTTT.

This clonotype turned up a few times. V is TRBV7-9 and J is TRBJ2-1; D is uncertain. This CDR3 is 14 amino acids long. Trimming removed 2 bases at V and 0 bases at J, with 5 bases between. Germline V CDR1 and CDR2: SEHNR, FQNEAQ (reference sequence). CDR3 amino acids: CASSLKPSYNEQFF. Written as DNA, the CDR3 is TGTGCCAGCAGCTTAAAACCCTCCTACAATGAGCAGTTCTTC.

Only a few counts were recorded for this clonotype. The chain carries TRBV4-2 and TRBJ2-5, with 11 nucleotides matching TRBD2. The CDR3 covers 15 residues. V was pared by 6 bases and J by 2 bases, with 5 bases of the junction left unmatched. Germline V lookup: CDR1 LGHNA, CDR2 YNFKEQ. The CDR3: CASRGASGGQETQYF. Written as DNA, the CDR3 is TGTGCCAGCAGAGGGGCTAGCGGGGGGCAAGAGACCCAGTACTTC.

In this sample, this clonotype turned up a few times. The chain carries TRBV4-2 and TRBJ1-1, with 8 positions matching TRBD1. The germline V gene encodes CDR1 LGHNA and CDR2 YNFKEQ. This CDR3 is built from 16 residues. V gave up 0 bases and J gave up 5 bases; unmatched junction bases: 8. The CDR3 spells CASSQDIGQGGTEAFF. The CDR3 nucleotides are TGTGCCAGCAGCCAAGATATCGGACAGGGCGGGACTGAAGCTTTCTTT.

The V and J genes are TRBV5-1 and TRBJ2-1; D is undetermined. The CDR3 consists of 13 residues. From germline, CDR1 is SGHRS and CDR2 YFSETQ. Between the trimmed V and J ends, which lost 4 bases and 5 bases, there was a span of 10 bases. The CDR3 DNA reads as TGCGCCAGCAGCCAGGACCCGAACAATGAGCAGTTCTTC. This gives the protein CASSQDPNNEQFF.

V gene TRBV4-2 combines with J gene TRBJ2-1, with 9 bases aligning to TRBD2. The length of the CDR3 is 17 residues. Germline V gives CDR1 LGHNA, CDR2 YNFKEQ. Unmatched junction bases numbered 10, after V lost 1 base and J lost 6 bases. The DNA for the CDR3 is TGTGCCAGCAGCCAAGGTGGAGGCGGGGGGGCTGTCAATGAGCAGTTCTTC. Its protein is CASSQGGGGGAVNEQFF.

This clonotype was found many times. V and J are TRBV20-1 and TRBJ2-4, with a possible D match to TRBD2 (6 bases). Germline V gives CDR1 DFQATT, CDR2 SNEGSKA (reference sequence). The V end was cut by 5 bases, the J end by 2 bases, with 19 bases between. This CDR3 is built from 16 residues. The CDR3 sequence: CSALSTGGGTKNIQYF. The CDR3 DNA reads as TGCAGTGCTCTCAGTACCGGGGGAGGAACCAAAAACATTCAGTACTTC.

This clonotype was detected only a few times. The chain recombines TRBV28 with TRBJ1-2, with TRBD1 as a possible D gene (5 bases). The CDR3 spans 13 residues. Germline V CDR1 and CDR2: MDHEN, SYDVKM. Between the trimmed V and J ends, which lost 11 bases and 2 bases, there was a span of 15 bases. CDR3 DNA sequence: TGTGCCCACAAGCCTGGGGGGAACTATGGCTACACCTTC. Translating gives CAHKPGGNYGYTF.

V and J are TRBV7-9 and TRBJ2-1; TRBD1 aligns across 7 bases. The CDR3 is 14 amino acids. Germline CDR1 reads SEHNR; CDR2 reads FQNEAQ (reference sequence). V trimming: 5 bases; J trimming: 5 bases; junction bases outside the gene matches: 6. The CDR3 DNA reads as TGTGCCAGCAGCCGGACAGGAACAGACAATGAGCAGTTCTTC. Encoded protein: CASSRTGTDNEQFF.

The CDR3 bases are TGCGCCAGCAGCTTGGTTGGCGGGGCAGCCAAAAACATTCAGTACTTC. Translation gives CASSLVGGAAKNIQYF. This chain links TRBV5-1 with TRBJ2-4, with a possible D match to TRBD2 (6 bases). This CDR3 has 16 amino acids. The V end was cut by 0 bases, the J end by 0 bases, with 10 bases between. Per the germline V gene, CDR1 is SGHRS and CDR2 is YFSETQ.

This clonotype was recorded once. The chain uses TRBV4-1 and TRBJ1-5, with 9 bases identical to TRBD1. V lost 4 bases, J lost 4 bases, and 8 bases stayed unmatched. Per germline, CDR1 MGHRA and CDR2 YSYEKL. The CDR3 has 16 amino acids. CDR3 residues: CASSRLPGTGNQPQHF. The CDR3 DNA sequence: TGCGCCAGCAGCCGACTTCCCGGGACAGGGAATCAGCCCCAGCATTTT.

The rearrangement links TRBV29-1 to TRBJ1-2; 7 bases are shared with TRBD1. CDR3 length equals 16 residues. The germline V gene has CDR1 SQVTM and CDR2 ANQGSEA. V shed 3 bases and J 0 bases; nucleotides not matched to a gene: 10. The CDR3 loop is CSVDLTTGVSNYGYTF. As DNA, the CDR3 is TGCAGCGTTGATCTTACTACAGGGGTCTCTAACTATGGCTACACCTTC.

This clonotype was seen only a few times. The CDR3 sequence is CASSFDSGGYEQYF. For the CDR3, the DNA is TGTGCCAGCAGCTTCGACTCGGGGGGCTACGAGCAGTACTTC. V usage is TRBV7-2 and J usage is TRBJ2-5, with 7 bases matching TRBD2. The end of the DNA is better explained by TRBJ2-7, so the J call may be wrong. CDR3 length equals 14 residues. Per the germline V gene, CDR1 is SGHTA and CDR2 is FQGNSA.

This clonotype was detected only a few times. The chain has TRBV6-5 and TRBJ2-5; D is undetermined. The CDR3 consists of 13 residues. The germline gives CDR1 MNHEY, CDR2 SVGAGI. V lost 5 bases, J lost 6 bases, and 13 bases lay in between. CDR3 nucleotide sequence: TGTGCCAGCAGTAATCCGGGCCCCCAGACCCAGTACTTC. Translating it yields CASSNPGPQTQYF.

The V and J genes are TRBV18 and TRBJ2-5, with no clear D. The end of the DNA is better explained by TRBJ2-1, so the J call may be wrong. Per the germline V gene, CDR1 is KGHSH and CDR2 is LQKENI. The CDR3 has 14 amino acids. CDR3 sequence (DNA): TGTGCCAGCTCCCCCTTGGGTAGTCACAATGAGCAGTTCTTC. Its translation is CASSPLGSHNEQFF.

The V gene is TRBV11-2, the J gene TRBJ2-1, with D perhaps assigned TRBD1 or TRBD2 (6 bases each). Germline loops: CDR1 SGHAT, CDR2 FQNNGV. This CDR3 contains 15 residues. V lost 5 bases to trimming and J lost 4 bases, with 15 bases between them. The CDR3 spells CASSPARDNYNEQFF. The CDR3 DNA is TGTGCCAGCAGCCCCGCGCGGGACAATTACAATGAGCAGTTCTTC.

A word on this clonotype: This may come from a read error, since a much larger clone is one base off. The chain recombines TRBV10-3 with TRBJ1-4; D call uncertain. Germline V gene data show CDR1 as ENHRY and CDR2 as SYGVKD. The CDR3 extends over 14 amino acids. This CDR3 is CAISAVATNQKLFF. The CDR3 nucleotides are TGTGCCATCAGTGCGGTTGCAACTAATCAAAAACTGTTTTTT.

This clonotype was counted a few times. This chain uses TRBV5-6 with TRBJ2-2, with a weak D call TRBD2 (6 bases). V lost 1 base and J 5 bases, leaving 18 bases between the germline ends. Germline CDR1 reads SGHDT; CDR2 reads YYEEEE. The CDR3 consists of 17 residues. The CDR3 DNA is TGTGCCAGCAGCTTGCGGGGGACTTACTCCGAGACCGGGGAGCTGTTTTTT. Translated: CASSLRGTYSETGELFF.

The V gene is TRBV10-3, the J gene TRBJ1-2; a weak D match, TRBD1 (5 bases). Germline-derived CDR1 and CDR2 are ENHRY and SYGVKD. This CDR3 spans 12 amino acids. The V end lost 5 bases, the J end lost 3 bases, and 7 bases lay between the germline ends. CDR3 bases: TGTGCCATCAGTAGAGGGGACTATGGCTACACCTTC. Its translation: CAISRGDYGYTF.